What follows describes a single TCR beta chain. The target of this receptor is not known. No base-level quality is on record; no much larger clone is a single base apart. CDR1 MNHEY and CDR2 SMNVEV were looked up in the germline V gene (reference sequence). The germline V and J ends show losses of 6 bases and 3 bases respectively, and no gene match explains 16 bases of the junction. Its CDR3 holds 20 amino acids, cysteine through phenylalanine. Of the read, only the CDR3 DNA is kept; its 60 bases are in frame from base 1. This specimen's time point label, interpreted: newly diagnosed GD, antithyroid drugs for less than 3 months. RNA was extracted from PBMCs in TRIzol for both TCR sequencing and RNA sequencing. The diagnosis of Graves' disease followed American Thyroid Association guidelines. The patients came from an endocrinology department in Xi'an, China. Each patient gave approximately 9.7 milliliters of peripheral blood, collected in an EDTA anticoagulant tube. PBMCs were isolated by Ficoll Paque Plus density gradient separation without further T cell sorting. An Agilent 2100 Bioanalyzer and agarose gel were used to check RNA quality, and a NanoDrop 2000 was used to measure RNA concentration.

Library construction relied on multiplex PCR. The instrument was an Illumina HiSeq 4000. To build TCR beta libraries, CDR3 regions were amplified by Arm-PCR using iRepertoire HTBI primers. PCR products were gel purified before sequencing. In the source study's methods: Gene usage analysis of CDR3 amino acid clonotypes relied on the roughly 58 TRBV and 12 to 15 TRBJ segments identified across samples. COPE and FqMerger were used to merge the filtered high-quality paired reads into contigs. Contigs were aligned with BLAST to IMGT TRBV, TRBD and TRBJ reference genes, and CDR3 was defined per IMGT. Any clonotype with a frequency above 0.1% was counted as a highly expanded clone. Repertoire diversity was measured by Shannon entropy, and V-J evenness by the Gini coefficient. A clonotype found in more than one individual was treated as public. Clones were called with MiXCR by TCRdb after fastp trimmed the public reads at Q25, and only in-frame beta chains were retained. Entries that share a CDR3 protein sequence are merged under the most common genes and DNA. The V and J calls follow TCRdb's processing rather than the paper's. The sample has some 560,000 distinct CDR3 sequences on record, about 16% of them singletons. The ten largest clones capture 25% of the sample.

These data are taken from a study of regulatory T cells in long-lasting Graves disease (dated by TCRdb to the early 2020s). For the wider study: In the newly diagnosed Graves' disease group, patients had been taking antithyroid drugs for less than 3 months. Peripheral blood TCR sequencing and RNA sequencing compared persistent Graves' disease patients with newly diagnosed Graves' disease patients. The study took place in China and was registered as a clinical trial. A total of 35 or so samples were covered by TCR sequencing, comprising around 13 persistent and around 20 newly diagnosed Graves' disease patients.

Summary of the overall study and its limitations: Only the TCR beta chain was sequenced and analyzed. The study examined only peripheral blood because the primary lesion, thyroid tissue, could not be accessed. More public clonotypes were shared among persistent patients (about 2,800) than among newly diagnosed patients (966). The small sample size was acknowledged by the authors as a limitation that may reduce accuracy. Preferential use of TRBV28, TRBJ1-2 and TRBJ2-5 was observed in persistent disease, whereas TRBV20-1 and TRBJ2-1 were favored in newly diagnosed disease. Compared with newly diagnosed patients, patients with persistent Graves' disease had lower TCR Shannon entropy and fewer highly expanded clones, which suggests clonal expansion.

These data were also reused for a study on T cells in Graves' hyperthyroidism and ophthalmopathy. That second publication adds: Graves' hyperthyroidism was defined as stable when no progression to ophthalmopathy occurred over 18 months of follow-up. The hyperthyroidism patients were between 18 and 65 years old and newly diagnosed, with a disease duration of less than 2 months. Patients with uncontrolled infections, other autoimmune diseases, pregnancy or lactation were excluded. Diagnoses relied on clinical symptoms, serum thyroxine and TRAb, thyroid ultrasound and orbital computed tomography. The first round of RT-PCR for the TCR CDR3 was performed with the HTBI primer set and the Qiagen OneStep RT-PCR kit. Most expanded thyroid clonotypes (frequency above 0.001) were also detected in blood, suggesting blood repertoires may reflect thyroid immune responses. Ophthalmopathy was separated from stable hyperthyroidism by a 13 V-J signature model, with 85% to 90% sensitivity and about 81% specificity obtained in cross-validation and 80%/75% obtained in testing. In validation, the model predicted progression to ophthalmopathy a median of roughly 6.1 months before onset, with about 67% sensitivity and about 75% specificity. A discovery cohort of around 98 patients, about 40 with Graves' ophthalmopathy and fewer than 65 with stable Graves' hyperthyroidism, was used to find distinguishing TCR V-J signatures. Whether ophthalmopathy could be predicted prospectively was tested in an independent validation cohort made up of fewer than 20 hyperthyroidism patients plus 17 patients who later progressed to ophthalmopathy. For training and testing, the 80 to 100 patients in the discovery cohort were randomly divided in a 7:3 ratio. Thyroid tissue and blood T-cell repertoires from more than 5 Graves' hyperthyroidism patients were also compared in the study. After blood sampling, hyperthyroidism patients were treated with methimazole at a starting dose of 30 mg daily, and ophthalmopathy patients were treated with high-dose intravenous methylprednisolone. The libraries were constructed in a second round of multiplex PCR and then size-selected and purified. The libraries were sequenced on an Illumina HiSeq2000 using paired-end 100 bp reads. SOAPnuke was used to process the raw data, with reads discarded if the reads contained adapters or uncalled bases, had a mean Phred below 15, or lacked an exact constant-primer or identifier match. COPE v1.2.5 was used to merge the high-quality paired reads, and each unique nucleotide sequence was defined as a clonotype. MiTCR v1.1 was used to align clonotypes to the IMGT TRBV, TRBD and TRBJ reference segments. The analysis was restricted to V-J combinations with a frequency above 0.0001, which together covered around 99% of the repertoires. A TCS score was defined as the ratio between F50 (clonal expansion) and ExV (chaos), using BLOSUM62-based TCRdist between CDR3 peptides within each V-J. Welch's t-statistics and random forest reduced fewer than 550 V-J features to roughly 13, which were used in a naive Bayes classifier (R e1071). Sample size was not statistically predetermined, and blinding of investigators to group allocation was not performed. TCR Vbeta CDR3 sequencing of some 140 peripheral blood samples (43 ophthalmopathy, approximately 80 hyperthyroidism and roughly 17 progressor patients) is reported in the paper.

This chain joins TRBV27 to TRBJ2-1; 14 bases in the junction line up with TRBD2. The TCR originated in a woman in her forties or fifties with Graves disease. Donor details come from another sample of the same person, matched by shared clones. This specimen consisted of peripheral blood mononuclear cells (PBMCs), obtained at new diagnosis, from a patient treated with antithyroid drugs. The CDR3 loop reads CASRSGGTSGGHIDYNEQFF. The DNA reads as follows: TGTGCCAGCAGATCCGGTGGGACTAGCGGGGGCCATATCGACTACAATGAGCAGTTCTTC.